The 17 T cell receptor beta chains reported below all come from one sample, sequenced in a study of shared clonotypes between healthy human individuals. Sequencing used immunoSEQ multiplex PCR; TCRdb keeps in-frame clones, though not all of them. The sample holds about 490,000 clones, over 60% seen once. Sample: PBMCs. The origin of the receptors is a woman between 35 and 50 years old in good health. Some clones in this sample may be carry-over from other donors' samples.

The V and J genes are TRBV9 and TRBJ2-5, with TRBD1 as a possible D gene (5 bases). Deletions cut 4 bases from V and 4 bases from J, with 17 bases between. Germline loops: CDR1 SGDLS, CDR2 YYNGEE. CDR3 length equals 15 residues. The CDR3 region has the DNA TGTGCCAGCAGCCCTCAGGTGGGGCAGGGAGAGACCCAGTACTTC. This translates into CASSPQVGQGETQYF.

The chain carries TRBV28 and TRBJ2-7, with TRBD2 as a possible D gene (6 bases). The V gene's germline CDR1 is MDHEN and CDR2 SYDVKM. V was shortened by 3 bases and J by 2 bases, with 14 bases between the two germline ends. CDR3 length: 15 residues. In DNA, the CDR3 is TGTGCCAGCAGTTTGGGTGTAGGAGGGACCTACGAGCAGTACTTC. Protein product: CASSLGVGGTYEQYF. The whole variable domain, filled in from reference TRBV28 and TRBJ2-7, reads DVKVTQSSRYLVKRTGEKVFLECVQDMDHENMFWYRQDPGLGLRLIYFSYDVKMKEKGDIPEGYSVSREKKERFSLILESASTNQTSMYLCASSLGVGGTYEQYFGPGTRLTVT.

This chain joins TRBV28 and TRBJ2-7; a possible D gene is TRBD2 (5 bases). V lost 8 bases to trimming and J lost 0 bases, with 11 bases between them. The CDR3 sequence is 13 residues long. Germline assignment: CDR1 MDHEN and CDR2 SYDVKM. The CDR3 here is CASREGTSYEQYF. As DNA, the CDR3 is TGTGCCAGCCGCGAGGGAACCTCCTACGAGCAGTACTTC.

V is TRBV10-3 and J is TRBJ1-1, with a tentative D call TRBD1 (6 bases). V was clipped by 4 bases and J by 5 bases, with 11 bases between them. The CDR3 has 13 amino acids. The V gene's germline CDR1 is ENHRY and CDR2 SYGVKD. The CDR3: CAISGGGWTEAFF. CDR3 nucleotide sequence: TGTGCCATCAGTGGAGGGGGTTGGACTGAAGCTTTCTTT.

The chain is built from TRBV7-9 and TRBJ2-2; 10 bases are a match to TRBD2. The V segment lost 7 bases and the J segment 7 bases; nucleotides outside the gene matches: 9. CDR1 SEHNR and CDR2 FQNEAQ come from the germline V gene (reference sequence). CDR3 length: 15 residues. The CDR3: CASTWGAGGDGELFF. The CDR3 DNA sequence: TGTGCCAGCACCTGGGGAGCGGGAGGGGACGGGGAGCTGTTTTTT. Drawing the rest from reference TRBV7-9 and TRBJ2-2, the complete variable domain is DTGVSQNPRHKITKRGQNVTFRCDPISEHNRLYWYRQTLGQGPEFLTYFQNEAQLEKSRLLSDRFSAERPKGSFSTLEIQRTEQGDSAMYLCASTWGAGGDGELFFGEGSRLTVL.

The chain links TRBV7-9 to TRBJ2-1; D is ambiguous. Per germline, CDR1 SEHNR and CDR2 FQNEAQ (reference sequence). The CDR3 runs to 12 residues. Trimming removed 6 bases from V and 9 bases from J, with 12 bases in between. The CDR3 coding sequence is TGTGCCAGCAGTCGTGACGCTGGTGAGCAGTTCTTC. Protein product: CASSRDAGEQFF.

The CDR3 reads CASSGAGEGKNIQYF. The CDR3 coding sequence is TGTGCCAGCAGCGGAGCGGGAGAAGGCAAAAACATTCAGTACTTC. The chain carries TRBV9 and TRBJ2-4; TRBD2 matches at 8 bases. The trim removed 3 bases at V and 3 bases at J, leaving 5 bases unmatched. The germline V gene encodes CDR1 SGDLS and CDR2 YYNGEE. The CDR3 consists of 15 residues.

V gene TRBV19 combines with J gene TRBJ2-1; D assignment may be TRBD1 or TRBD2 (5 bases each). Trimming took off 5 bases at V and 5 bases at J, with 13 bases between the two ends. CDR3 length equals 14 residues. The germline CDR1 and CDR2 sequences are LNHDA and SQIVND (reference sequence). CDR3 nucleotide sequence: TGTGCCAGTAGTCCCCTGGGGGTTGACAATGAGCAGTTCTTC. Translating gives CASSPLGVDNEQFF.

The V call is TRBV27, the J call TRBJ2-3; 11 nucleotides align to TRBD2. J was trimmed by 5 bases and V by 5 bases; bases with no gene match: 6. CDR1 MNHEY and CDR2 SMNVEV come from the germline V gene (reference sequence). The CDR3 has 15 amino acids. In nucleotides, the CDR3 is TGTGCCAGCAGTGGGCTAGCGGGAGGAGAAGATACGCAGTATTTT. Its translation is CASSGLAGGEDTQYF.

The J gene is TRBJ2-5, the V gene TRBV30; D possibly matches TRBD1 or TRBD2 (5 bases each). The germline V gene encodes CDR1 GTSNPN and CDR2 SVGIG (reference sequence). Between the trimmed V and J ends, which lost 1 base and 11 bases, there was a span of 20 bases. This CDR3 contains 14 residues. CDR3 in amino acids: CAWSGVLPKGEQYF. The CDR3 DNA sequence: TGTGCCTGGAGTGGAGTTTTGCCAAAAGGGGAGCAGTACTTC.

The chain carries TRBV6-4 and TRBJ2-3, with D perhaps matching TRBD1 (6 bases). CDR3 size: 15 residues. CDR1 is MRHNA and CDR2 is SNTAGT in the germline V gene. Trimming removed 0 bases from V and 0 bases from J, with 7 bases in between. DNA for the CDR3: TGTGCCAGCAGTGACTCGCAGGGGAGCACAGATACGCAGTATTTT. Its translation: CASSDSQGSTDTQYF.

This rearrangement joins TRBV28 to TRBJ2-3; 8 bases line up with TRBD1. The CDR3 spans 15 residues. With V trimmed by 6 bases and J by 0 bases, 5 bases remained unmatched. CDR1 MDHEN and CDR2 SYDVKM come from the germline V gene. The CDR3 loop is CASSGQGISTDTQYF. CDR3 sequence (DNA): TGTGCCAGCAGCGGACAGGGAATAAGCACAGATACGCAGTATTTT.

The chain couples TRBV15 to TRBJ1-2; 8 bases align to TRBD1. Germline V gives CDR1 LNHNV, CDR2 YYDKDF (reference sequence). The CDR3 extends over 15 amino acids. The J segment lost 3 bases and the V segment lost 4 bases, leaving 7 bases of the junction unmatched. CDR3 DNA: TGTGCCACCAGCATCTTAGGACAGGGTGACTATGGCTACACCTTC. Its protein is CATSILGQGDYGYTF.

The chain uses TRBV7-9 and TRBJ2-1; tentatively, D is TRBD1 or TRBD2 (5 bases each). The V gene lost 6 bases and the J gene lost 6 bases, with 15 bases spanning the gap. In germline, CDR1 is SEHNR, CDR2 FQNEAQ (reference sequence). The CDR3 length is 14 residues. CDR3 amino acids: CASRSGTTGNEQFF. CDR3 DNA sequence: TGTGCCAGCAGATCCGGGACGACGGGCAATGAGCAGTTCTTC.

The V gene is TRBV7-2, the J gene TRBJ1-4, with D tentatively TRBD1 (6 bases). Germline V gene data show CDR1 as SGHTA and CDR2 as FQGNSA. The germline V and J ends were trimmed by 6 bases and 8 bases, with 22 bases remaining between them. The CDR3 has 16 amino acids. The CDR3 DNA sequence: TGTGCCAGCAGTCCCACGTTGGGGGGGCTAGGGGAAAAACTGTTTTTT. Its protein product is CASSPTLGGLGEKLFF.

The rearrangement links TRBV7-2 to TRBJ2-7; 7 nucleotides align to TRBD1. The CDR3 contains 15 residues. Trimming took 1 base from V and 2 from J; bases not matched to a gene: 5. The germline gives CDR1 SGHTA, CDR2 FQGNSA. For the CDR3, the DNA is TGTGCCAGCAGCTTAGTGGGACAGATAACCTACGAGCAGTACTTC. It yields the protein CASSLVGQITYEQYF.

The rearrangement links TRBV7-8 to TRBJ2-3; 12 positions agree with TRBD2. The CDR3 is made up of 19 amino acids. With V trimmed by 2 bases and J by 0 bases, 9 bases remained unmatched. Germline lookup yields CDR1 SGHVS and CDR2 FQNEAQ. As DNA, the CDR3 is TGTGCCAGCAGCTTACCGACTAGCGGGAGTGGGGGAAGCACAGATACGCAGTATTTT. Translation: CASSLPTSGSGGSTDTQYF.